This passage covers 22 T cell receptor beta chains from one sample sequenced in a study of T cells in Graves' hyperthyroidism and ophthalmopathy. TCR beta CDR3 sequences were amplified from RNA transcripts. Using the HTBI primer set, a first-round RT-PCR was run on the TCR CDR3. TCRdb used MiXCR to reprocess the multiplex PCR reads, holding one entry per CDR3 protein. Of 450,000 to 600,000 distinct CDR3 sequences in the sample, about 20% were seen once. Sequenced material: blood. These receptors were collected from a man aged 35-49 years with Graves' ophthalmopathy.

The chain uses TRBV7-6 and TRBJ1-4; tentative D call: TRBD1 (6 bases). The CDR3 has 17 residues. Germline loops: CDR1 SGHVS, CDR2 FNYEAQ. V dropped 1 base and J dropped 3 bases, with 15 bases sitting between them. Here the CDR3 DNA reads TGTGCCAGCAGCTTAGGGCCATACAGGGCGGCTAATGAAAAACTGTTTTTT. Translation gives CASSLGPYRAANEKLFF.

The rearrangement uses TRBV20-1 and TRBJ2-7; no clear D gene. The CDR3 is made up of 15 amino acids. CDR1 and CDR2 (germline): DFQATT, SNEGSKA (reference sequence). Trimming removed 0 bases at V and 0 bases at J, with 12 bases between. This CDR3 reads CSAREGRIYSYEQYF. DNA of the CDR3: TGCAGTGCTAGAGAAGGCAGGATATACTCCTACGAGCAGTACTTC.

The chain links TRBV5-1 to TRBJ1-2, with a tentative D call TRBD1 (5 bases). This CDR3 comprises 14 residues. The V end lost 0 bases, the J end lost 8 bases, and 14 bases lay between the germline ends. In germline, CDR1 is SGHRS, CDR2 YFSETQ. In DNA form, the CDR3 reads TGCGCCAGCAGCTTGGAAGGGGTGGTTTGGGGCTACACCTTC. Its translation is CASSLEGVVWGYTF.

At least ten counts were recorded for this clonotype. This rearrangement joins TRBV12-3 or TRBV12-4 to TRBJ2-7, with D possibly TRBD2 on 6 matching bases. Trimming removed 5 bases at V and 5 bases at J, with 13 bases between. CDR3 length: 13 amino acids. Here the CDR3 reads CASSNQEGNEQYF. CDR3 sequence (DNA): TGTGCCAGCAGTAACCAGGAGGGAAACGAGCAGTACTTC.

The chain joins TRBV20-1 to TRBJ2-2; 10 bases fit TRBD2. The germline gives CDR1 DFQATT, CDR2 SNEGSKA (reference sequence). V was pared by 0 bases and J by 6 bases, with 7 bases of the junction left unmatched. The CDR3 extends over 16 amino acids. The CDR3 spells CSARDFLAGEAGELFF. The CDR3 DNA sequence: TGCAGTGCTAGAGATTTTCTAGCGGGGGAGGCCGGGGAGCTGTTTTTT.

The V and J genes are TRBV7-9 and TRBJ2-1; D remains ambiguous. Looked up from germline, CDR1 is SEHNR and CDR2 is FQNEAQ (reference sequence). The V gene lost 11 bases and the J gene lost 6 bases, with 17 bases spanning the gap. The CDR3 extends over 13 amino acids. This CDR3 reads CALLIESPNEQFF. CDR3 coding DNA: TGTGCCTTATTGATTGAGAGTCCCAATGAGCAGTTCTTC.

A word on this clonotype: One junction end disagrees with the germline gene, perhaps due to a read error. V gene TRBV30 combines with J gene TRBJ1-2, with 10 positions matching TRBD1. Germline V gene sequence: CDR1 GTSNPN, CDR2 SVGIG (reference sequence). CDR3 length: 14 residues. CDR3 loop: CAWGVLTTGGSYTF. CDR3 coding DNA: TGTGCCTGGGGTGTACTGACGACAGGGGGCAGCTACACCTTC.

This clonotype was seen many times. The V and J genes are TRBV18 and TRBJ1-1; tentative D call: TRBD1 (5 bases). Trimming removed 5 bases from V and 5 bases from J, with 18 bases in between. The CDR3 has 15 residues. Germline assignment: CDR1 KGHSH and CDR2 LQKENI. The CDR3, as DNA: TGTGCCAGCTCAATGCAGGGTATGGGGAATACTGAAGCTTTCTTT. It encodes CASSMQGMGNTEAFF. Drawing the rest from reference TRBV18 and TRBJ1-1, the complete variable domain is NAGVMQNPRHLVRRRGQEARLRCSPMKGHSHVYWYRQLPEEGLKFMVYLQKENIIDESGMPKERFSAEFPKEGPSILRIQQVVRGDSAAYFCASSMQGMGNTEAFFGQGTRLTVV.

V gene TRBV6-1 combines with J gene TRBJ2-7, with 11 bases aligning to TRBD2. Per germline, CDR1 MNHNS and CDR2 SASEGT. The V gene end was trimmed by 9 bases and the J gene end by 2 bases; junction bases not matched to a gene: 6. This CDR3 is built from 14 residues. This CDR3 is CASVLAGGAYEQYF. CDR3 DNA sequence: TGTGCCAGTGTCCTAGCGGGGGGAGCCTACGAGCAGTACTTC.

This clonotype came up many times. One end of the junction does not line up with germline, which may come from a read error. In DNA form, the CDR3 reads TGTGCCAGCAGCTTAGGACTAGCGGGAGTGAACGAGCAGTACTTC. Its translation is CASSLGLAGVNEQYF. The chain links TRBV5-1 to TRBJ2-7; 13 bases fit TRBD2. The germline V gene has CDR1 SGHRS and CDR2 YFSETQ. This CDR3 region has 15 residues.

Many counts were recorded for this clonotype. The J gene is TRBJ1-1, the V gene TRBV18, with no clear D. CDR1 is KGHSH and CDR2 is LQKENI in the germline V gene. This CDR3 region has 12 residues. V shed 3 bases and J shed 8 bases, with 10 bases lying between them. CDR3 DNA: TGTGCCAGCTCACCGGTGAGGGTGGAAGCTTTCTTT. Its translation: CASSPVRVEAFF. Full variable domain (rest looked up from reference TRBV18 and TRBJ1-1): NAGVMQNPRHLVRRRGQEARLRCSPMKGHSHVYWYRQLPEEGLKFMVYLQKENIIDESGMPKERFSAEFPKEGPSILRIQQVVRGDSAAYFCASSPVRVEAFFGQGTRLTVV.

The rearrangement joins TRBV13 to TRBJ2-1, with TRBD2 identical over 8 bases. Germline lookup yields CDR1 PRHDT and CDR2 FYEKMQ (reference sequence). V was pared by 6 bases and J by 8 bases, with 9 bases of the junction left unmatched. The CDR3 has 14 amino acids. The CDR3 spells CASRSRGGVDEQFF. CDR3 DNA sequence: TGTGCCAGCAGGAGCCGGGGGGGGGTCGATGAGCAGTTCTTC.

This chain uses TRBV11-2 with TRBJ1-1; D might be TRBD1 (6 bases). This CDR3 has 13 amino acids. Germline lookup yields CDR1 SGHAT and CDR2 FQNNGV. Trimming took off 7 bases at V and 5 bases at J, with 14 bases between the two ends. The CDR3 region has the DNA TGTGCCAGCAAGACAGGCTTCGAGACTGAAGCTTTCTTT. It encodes CASKTGFETEAFF.

This chain joins TRBV4-1 and TRBJ2-5; unclear D gene. This CDR3 has 15 residues. V was clipped by 0 bases and J by 7 bases, with 15 bases between them. Germline loops: CDR1 MGHRA, CDR2 YSYEKL. The CDR3 region is CASSQDQLPPGTQYF. The DNA of the CDR3 is TGCGCCAGCAGCCAAGATCAACTCCCCCCGGGGACCCAGTACTTC.

The chain employs TRBV7-8 and TRBJ2-7; possible D gene TRBD1, 6 bases. V was shortened by 7 bases and J by 2 bases, with 15 bases between the two germline ends. Germline V gives CDR1 SGHVS, CDR2 FQNEAQ. The CDR3 length is 14 residues. CDR3: CASTLTDSPYEQYF. CDR3 DNA: TGTGCCAGCACCTTGACGGACAGTCCCTACGAGCAGTACTTC.

A few counts support this clonotype. This chain connects TRBV5-1 to TRBJ2-5; D is possibly TRBD1 (6 bases). Germline V gene sequence: CDR1 SGHRS, CDR2 YFSETQ. This CDR3 has 15 residues. V was trimmed by 2 bases and J by 3 bases, leaving 14 bases between them. This CDR3 is CASSFTGIREETQYF. The CDR3 coding sequence is TGCGCCAGCAGCTTTACAGGGATAAGGGAAGAGACCCAGTACTTC.

The chain is built from TRBV4-3 and TRBJ1-1, with a tentative D call TRBD1 (5 bases). CDR1 LGHNA and CDR2 YSLEER come from the germline V gene. Trimming took off 1 base at V and 6 bases at J, with 18 bases between the two ends. This CDR3 region has 16 residues. The CDR3 nucleotides read TGCGCCAGCAGCCAAGGGCAGGGCTTAGCGGACGCTGAAGCTTTCTTT. Translating gives CASSQGQGLADAEAFF.

This clonotype has just a few counts. CDR3 in amino acids: CAWSVLGRATEAFF. CDR3 nucleotide sequence: TGTGCCTGGAGTGTTTTGGGCAGGGCCACTGAAGCTTTCTTT. The chain couples TRBV30 to TRBJ1-1; tentative D call: TRBD1 (5 bases). Germline assignment: CDR1 GTSNPN and CDR2 SVGIG (reference sequence). The CDR3 sequence is 14 residues long. Deletions cut 0 bases from V and 4 bases from J, with 12 bases between.

The table lists this clonotype with many counts. The CDR3 sequence: CASSLQGAQTEAFF. The CDR3 DNA sequence: TGTGCCAGCAGCTTACAGGGGGCGCAGACTGAAGCTTTCTTT. V gene TRBV7-9 combines with J gene TRBJ1-1, with 8 bases identical to TRBD1. The CDR3 is 14 amino acids. The J segment lost 5 bases and the V segment lost 2 bases, leaving 4 bases of the junction unmatched. CDR1 and CDR2 (germline): SEHNR, FQNEAQ (reference sequence). The entire variable domain, with the rest obtained from reference TRBV7-9 and TRBJ1-1, is as follows: DTGVSQNPRHKITKRGQNVTFRCDPISEHNRLYWYRQTLGQGPEFLTYFQNEAQLEKSRLLSDRFSAERPKGSFSTLEIQRTEQGDSAMYLCASSLQGAQTEAFFGQGTRLTVV.

In this sample, this clonotype turned up a few times. The gene calls are TRBV12-3 or TRBV12-4 and TRBJ2-2, with D tentatively TRBD2 (5 bases). The CDR3 is 14 residues long. V lost 5 bases to trimming and J lost 5 bases, with 12 bases between them. The CDR3 DNA reads TGTGCCAGCAGTATACTAGAGTTGACCGGGGAGCTGTTTTTT. Protein product: CASSILELTGELFF.

With regard to this clonotype: A much larger clone sits a single nucleotide away, making a read error possible. The chain is built from TRBV11-2 and TRBJ2-3; D not resolved. V lost 5 bases, J lost 3 bases, and 15 bases lay in between. Germline V CDR1 and CDR2: SGHAT, FQNNGV. This CDR3 comprises 15 residues. The CDR3 nucleotides read TGTGCCAGCAGCGGCCGCTCGAGAAGGACAGATACGCAGTATTTT. Encoded protein: CASSGRSRRTDTQYF.

This clonotype was recorded once. The chain combines TRBV19 with TRBJ2-7; TRBD1 is a possible D gene (5 bases). Germline-derived CDR1 and CDR2 are LNHDA and SQIVND (reference sequence). Deletions cut 4 bases from V and 1 base from J, with 11 bases between. CDR3 length equals 14 residues. The CDR3: CASSRSRASYEQYF. The CDR3 nucleotides read TGTGCCAGTAGTAGGAGCAGGGCTTCCTACGAGCAGTACTTC. Supplemented by reference TRBV19 and TRBJ2-7, the full variable domain reads DGGITQSPKYLFRKEGQNVTLSCEQNLNHDAMYWYRQDPGQGLRLIYYSQIVNDFQKGDIAEGYSVSREKKESFPLTVTSAQKNPTAFYLCASSRSRASYEQYFGPGTRLTVT.